This TCR beta chain was observed in a study of PD-1 blockade in mismatch repair-deficient tumors. Turning to the study itself: Patients had roughly twelve mismatch repair-deficient cancer types, all previously treated and progressing.

TCRdb's copy holds only in-frame clones and misses some; the assay was immunoSEQ multiplex PCR. Altogether over 100,000 clones are present, over 65% being singletons, with the ten largest covering less than 5.5%. This CDR3 region has 15 residues. Germline CDR1 is SGHRS and CDR2 is YFSETQ. The V gene lost 2 bases and the J gene lost 4 bases, with 15 bases spanning the gap. This clonotype originated in an adult with mismatch repair-deficient cancer. V and J are TRBV5-1 and TRBJ2-5; tentatively, D is TRBD2 (6 bases). The sequences come from peripheral blood, collected just over 59 weeks after starting pembrolizumab. The CDR3 coding sequence is TGCGCCAGCAGCTTTTTTGCCGGGACTTTAGAGACCCAGTACTTC. Amino acids: CASSFFAGTLETQYF. Full variable domain (missing parts from reference TRBV5-1 and TRBJ2-5): KAGVTQTPRYLIKTRGQQVTLSCSPISGHRSVSWYQQTPGQGLQFLFEYFSETQRNKGNFPGRFSGRQFSNSRSEMNVSTLELGDSALYLCASSFFAGTLETQYFGPGTRLLVL.